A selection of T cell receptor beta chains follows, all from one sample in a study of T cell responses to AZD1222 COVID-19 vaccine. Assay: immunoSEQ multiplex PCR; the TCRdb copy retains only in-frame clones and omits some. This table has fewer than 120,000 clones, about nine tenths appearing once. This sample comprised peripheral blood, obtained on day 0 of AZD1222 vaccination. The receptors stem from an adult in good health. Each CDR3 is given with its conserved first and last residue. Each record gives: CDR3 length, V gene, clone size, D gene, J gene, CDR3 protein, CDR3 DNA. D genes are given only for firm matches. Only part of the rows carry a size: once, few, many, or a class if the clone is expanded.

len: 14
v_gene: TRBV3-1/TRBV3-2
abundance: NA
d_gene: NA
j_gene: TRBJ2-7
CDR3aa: CASSQWRGAYEQYF
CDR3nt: TGTGCCAGCAGCCAATGGCGGGGCGCCTACGAGCAGTACTTC

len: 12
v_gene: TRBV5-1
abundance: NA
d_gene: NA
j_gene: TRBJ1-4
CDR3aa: CASSPNGEKLFF
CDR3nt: TGCGCCAGCAGCCCCAATGGTGAAAAACTGTTTTTT

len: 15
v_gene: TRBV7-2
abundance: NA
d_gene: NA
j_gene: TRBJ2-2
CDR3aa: CASSGRDSGSGELFF
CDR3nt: TGTGCCAGCAGCGGTAGGGACTCGGGGTCCGGGGAGCTGTTTTTT

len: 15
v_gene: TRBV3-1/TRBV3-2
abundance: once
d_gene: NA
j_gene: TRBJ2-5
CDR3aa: CASSQDETEQETQYF
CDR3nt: TGTGCCAGCAGCCAAGATGAGACAGAACAAGAGACCCAGTACTTC

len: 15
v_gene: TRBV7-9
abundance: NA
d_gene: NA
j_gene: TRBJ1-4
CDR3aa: CASSQTGTTNEKLFF
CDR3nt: TGTGCCAGCAGCCAGACCGGGACAACTAATGAAAAACTGTTTTTT

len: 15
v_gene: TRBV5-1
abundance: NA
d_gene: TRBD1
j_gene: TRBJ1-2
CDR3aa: CASTMTGASNYGYTF
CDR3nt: TGCGCCAGCACCATGACAGGGGCCTCTAACTATGGCTACACCTTC

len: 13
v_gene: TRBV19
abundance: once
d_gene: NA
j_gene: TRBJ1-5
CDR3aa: CASRTVSNQPQHF
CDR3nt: TGTGCCAGCCGGACAGTTAGCAATCAGCCCCAGCATTTT

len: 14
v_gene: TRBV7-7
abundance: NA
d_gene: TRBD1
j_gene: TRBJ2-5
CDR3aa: CASSLGTGRETQYF
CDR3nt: TGTGCCAGCAGCCTCGGGACAGGGCGGGAGACCCAGTACTTC

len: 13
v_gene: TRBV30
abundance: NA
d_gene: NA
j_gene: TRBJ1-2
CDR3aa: CAWSRETYYGYTF
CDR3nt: TGTGCCTGGAGCCGGGAGACCTACTATGGCTACACCTTC

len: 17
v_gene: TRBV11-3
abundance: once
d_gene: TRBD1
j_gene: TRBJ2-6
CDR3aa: CASSPRDRLGGANVLTF
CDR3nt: TGTGCCAGCAGCCCCCGGGACAGGTTGGGGGGGGCCAACGTCCTGACTTTC

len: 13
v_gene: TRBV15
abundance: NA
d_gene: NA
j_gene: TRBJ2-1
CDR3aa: CATSRPRGYEQFF
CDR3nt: TGTGCCACCAGCAGACCCCGGGGTTACGAGCAGTTCTTC

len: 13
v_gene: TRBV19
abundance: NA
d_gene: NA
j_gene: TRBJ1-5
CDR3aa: CASGVGPNQPQHF
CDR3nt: TGTGCCAGTGGAGTGGGGCCGAATCAGCCCCAGCATTTT

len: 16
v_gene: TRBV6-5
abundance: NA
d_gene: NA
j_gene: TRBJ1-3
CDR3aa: CASSLSPLYSGNTIYF
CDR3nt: TGTGCCAGCAGTTTGAGTCCACTGTACTCTGGAAACACCATATATTTT

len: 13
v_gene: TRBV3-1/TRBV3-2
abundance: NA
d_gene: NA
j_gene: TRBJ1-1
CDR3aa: CASSGDSSSEAFF
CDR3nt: TGTGCCAGCAGTGGTGATAGCAGTTCTGAAGCTTTCTTT

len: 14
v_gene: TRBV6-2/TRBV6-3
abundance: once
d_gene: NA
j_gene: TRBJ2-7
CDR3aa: CASSYSRPPYEQYF
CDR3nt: TGTGCCAGCAGTTACTCGAGGCCGCCCTACGAGCAGTACTTC

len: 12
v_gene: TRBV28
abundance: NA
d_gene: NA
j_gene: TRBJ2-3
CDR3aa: CASSSLIDTQYF
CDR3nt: TGTGCCAGCAGTTCCCTAATAGATACGCAGTATTTT

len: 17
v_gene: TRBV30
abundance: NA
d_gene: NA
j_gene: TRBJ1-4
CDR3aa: CAWERGTIRVGDEKLFF
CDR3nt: TGTGCCTGGGAGAGGGGAACCATCCGGGTAGGGGACGAAAAACTGTTTTTT

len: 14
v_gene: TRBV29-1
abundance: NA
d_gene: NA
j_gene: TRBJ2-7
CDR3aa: CSVRYRDYPYEQYF
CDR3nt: TGCAGCGTCCGGTACAGGGATTACCCCTACGAGCAGTACTTC

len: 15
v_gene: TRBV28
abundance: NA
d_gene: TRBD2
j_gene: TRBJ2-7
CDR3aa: CASSLAGGSSYEQYF
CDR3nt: TGTGCCAGCAGTTTGGCGGGGGGAAGCTCCTACGAGCAGTACTTC

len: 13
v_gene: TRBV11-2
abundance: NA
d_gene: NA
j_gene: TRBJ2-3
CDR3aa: CASSLGNTDTQYF
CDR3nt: TGTGCCAGCAGCTTAGGTAACACAGATACGCAGTATTTT

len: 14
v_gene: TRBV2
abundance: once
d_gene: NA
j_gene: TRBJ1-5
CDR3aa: CASSDRQANQPQHF
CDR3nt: TGTGCCAGCAGTGACAGACAGGCTAATCAGCCCCAGCATTTT

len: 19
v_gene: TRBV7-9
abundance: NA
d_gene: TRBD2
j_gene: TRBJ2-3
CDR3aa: CASSPGGLRGGTRTDTQYF
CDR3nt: TGTGCCAGCAGCCCGGGAGGGTTGAGGGGGGGGACCCGCACAGATACGCAGTATTTT

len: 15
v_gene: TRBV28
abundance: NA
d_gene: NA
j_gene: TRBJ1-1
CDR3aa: CASSLAQARRTEAFF
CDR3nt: TGTGCCAGCAGTTTAGCGCAGGCCCGTCGTACTGAAGCTTTCTTT

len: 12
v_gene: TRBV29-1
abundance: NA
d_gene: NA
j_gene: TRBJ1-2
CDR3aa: CSVEQGSIGYTF
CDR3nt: TGCAGCGTTGAACAGGGCTCTATTGGCTACACCTTC

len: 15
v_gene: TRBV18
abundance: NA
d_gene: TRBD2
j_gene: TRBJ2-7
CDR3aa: CASSPPRLAPYEQYF
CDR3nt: TGTGCCAGCTCACCACCGAGACTAGCCCCCTACGAGCAGTACTTC

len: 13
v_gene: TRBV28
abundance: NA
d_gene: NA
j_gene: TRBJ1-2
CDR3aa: CASSFTGLYGYTF
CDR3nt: TGTGCCAGCAGTTTCACGGGTCTCTATGGCTACACCTTC

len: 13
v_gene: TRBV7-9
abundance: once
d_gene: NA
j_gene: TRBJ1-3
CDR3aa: CASSSPAGNTIYF
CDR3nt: TGTGCCAGCAGCTCCCCCGCAGGAAACACCATATATTTT

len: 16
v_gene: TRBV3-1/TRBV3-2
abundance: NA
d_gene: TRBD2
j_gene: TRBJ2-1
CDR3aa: CASSQALAGGYNEQFF
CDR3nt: TGTGCCAGCAGCCAAGCCCTAGCGGGGGGCTACAATGAGCAGTTCTTC

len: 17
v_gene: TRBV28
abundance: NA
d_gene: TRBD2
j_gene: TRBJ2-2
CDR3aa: CAISSSGGALNTGELFF
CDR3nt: TGTGCCATCTCGAGTAGCGGGGGGGCTTTGAACACCGGGGAGCTGTTTTTT

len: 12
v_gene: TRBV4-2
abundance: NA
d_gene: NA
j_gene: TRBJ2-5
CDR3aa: CASSQDMETQYF
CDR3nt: TGTGCCAGCAGCCAAGATATGGAGACCCAGTACTTC

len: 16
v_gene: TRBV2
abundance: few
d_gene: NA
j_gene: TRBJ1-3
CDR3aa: CASSEGALVSGNTIYF
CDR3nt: TGTGCCAGCAGTGAAGGCGCTTTAGTCTCTGGAAACACCATATATTTT

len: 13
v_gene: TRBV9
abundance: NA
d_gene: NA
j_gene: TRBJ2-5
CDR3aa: CASSVPGGETQYF
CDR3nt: TGTGCCAGCAGCGTCCCGGGCGGAGAGACCCAGTACTTC

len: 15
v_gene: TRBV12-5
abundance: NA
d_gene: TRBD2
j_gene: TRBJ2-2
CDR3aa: CASGPGTIDTGELFF
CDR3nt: TGTGCTAGTGGTCCCGGGACTATCGACACCGGGGAGCTGTTTTTT

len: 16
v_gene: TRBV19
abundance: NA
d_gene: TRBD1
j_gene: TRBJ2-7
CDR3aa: CASSPIRDRGSYEQYF
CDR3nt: TGTGCCAGTAGTCCTATCCGGGACAGGGGATCCTACGAGCAGTACTTC

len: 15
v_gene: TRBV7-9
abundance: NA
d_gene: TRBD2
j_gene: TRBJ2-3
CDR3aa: CASSRTSGPTDTQYF
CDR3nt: TGTGCCAGCAGCAGGACTAGCGGACCCACAGATACGCAGTATTTT

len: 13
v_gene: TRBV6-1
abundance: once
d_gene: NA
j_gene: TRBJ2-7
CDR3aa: CASSEGGGRHPNF
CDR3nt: TGTGCCAGCAGTGAAGGGGGAGGACGGCACCCGAACTTC

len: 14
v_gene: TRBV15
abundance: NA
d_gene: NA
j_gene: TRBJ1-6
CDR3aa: CATSRDVLNSPLHF
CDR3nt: TGTGCCACCAGCAGAGATGTGCTGAATTCACCCCTCCACTTT

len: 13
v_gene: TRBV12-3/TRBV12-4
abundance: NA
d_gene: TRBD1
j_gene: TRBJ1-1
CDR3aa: CASSTRQGAEAFF
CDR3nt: TGTGCCAGCAGTACCCGACAGGGGGCCGAAGCTTTCTTT

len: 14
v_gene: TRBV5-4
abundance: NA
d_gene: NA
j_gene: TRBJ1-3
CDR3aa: CASSAGLQGRTIYF
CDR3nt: TGTGCCAGCAGCGCGGGGTTACAGGGTCGAACCATATATTTT

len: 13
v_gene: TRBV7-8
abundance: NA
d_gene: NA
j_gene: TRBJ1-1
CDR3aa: CASSLRDGTEAFF
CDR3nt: TGTGCCAGCAGCTTAAGGGATGGGACTGAAGCTTTCTTT

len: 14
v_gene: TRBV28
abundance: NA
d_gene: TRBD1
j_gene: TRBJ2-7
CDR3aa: CASSLQGQAYEQYF
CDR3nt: TGTGCCAGCAGTTTACAGGGACAGGCCTACGAGCAGTACTTC

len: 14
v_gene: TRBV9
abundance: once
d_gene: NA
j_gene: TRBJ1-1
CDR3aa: CASSATGLGTEAFF
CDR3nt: TGTGCCAGCAGCGCTACAGGGTTAGGCACTGAAGCTTTCTTT

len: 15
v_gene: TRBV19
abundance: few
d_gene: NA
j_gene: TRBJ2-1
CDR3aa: CASSTGYGGRNEQFF
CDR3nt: TGTGCCAGTAGTACGGGCTACGGGGGCCGGAATGAGCAGTTCTTC

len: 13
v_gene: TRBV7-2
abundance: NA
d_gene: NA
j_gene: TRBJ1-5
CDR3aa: CASSFGQNQPQHF
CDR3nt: TGTGCCAGCAGCTTTGGGCAGAATCAGCCCCAGCATTTT

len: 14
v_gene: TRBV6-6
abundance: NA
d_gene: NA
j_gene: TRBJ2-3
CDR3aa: CASGQGGPTDTQYF
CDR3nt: TGTGCCAGCGGTCAGGGCGGTCCCACAGATACGCAGTATTTT

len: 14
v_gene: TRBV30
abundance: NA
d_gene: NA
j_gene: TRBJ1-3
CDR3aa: CAWSVGLPGNTIYF
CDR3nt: TGTGCCTGGAGTGTAGGGCTTCCTGGAAACACCATATATTTT

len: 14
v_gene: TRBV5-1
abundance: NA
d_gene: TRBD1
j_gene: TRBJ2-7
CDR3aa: CASSSGTGAYEQYF
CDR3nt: TGCGCCAGCAGCTCAGGGACAGGGGCCTACGAGCAGTACTTC

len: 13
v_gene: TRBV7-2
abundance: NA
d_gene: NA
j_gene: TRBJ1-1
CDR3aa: CASSLIVNTEAFF
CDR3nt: TGTGCCAGCAGCTTAATAGTGAACACTGAAGCTTTCTTT

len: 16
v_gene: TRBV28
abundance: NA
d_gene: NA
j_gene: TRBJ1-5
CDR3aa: CASSTQGKGGNQPQHF
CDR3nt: TGTGCCAGCAGTACCCAGGGGAAGGGGGGCAATCAGCCCCAGCATTTT

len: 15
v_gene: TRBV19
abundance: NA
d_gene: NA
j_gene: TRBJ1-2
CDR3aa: CASSYTSGTVYGYTF
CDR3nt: TGTGCCAGTAGTTACACCTCCGGGACGGTCTATGGCTACACCTTC

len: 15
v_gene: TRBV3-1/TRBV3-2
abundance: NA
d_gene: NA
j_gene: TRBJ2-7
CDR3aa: CASSPYSLSSYEQYF
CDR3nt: TGTGCCAGCAGCCCTTATAGCCTGAGCTCCTACGAGCAGTACTTC

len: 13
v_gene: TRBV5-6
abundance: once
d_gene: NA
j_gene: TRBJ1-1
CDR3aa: CASSLNQRGEAFF
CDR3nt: TGTGCCAGCAGCTTGAATCAGAGGGGTGAAGCTTTCTTT

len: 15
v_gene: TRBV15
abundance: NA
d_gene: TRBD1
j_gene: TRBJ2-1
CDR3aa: CATSGNRGPYNEQFF
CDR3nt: TGTGCCACCAGCGGGAACAGGGGGCCCTACAATGAGCAGTTCTTC

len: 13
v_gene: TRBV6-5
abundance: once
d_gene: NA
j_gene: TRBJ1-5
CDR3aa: CATTWGLNQPQHF
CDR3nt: TGTGCCACCACGTGGGGTCTCAATCAGCCCCAGCATTTT